The entry below gives a single T cell receptor (beta chain) sequence along with its context. Its antigen is undetermined. The CDR3 extends over 13 amino acids. The V end was cut by 2 bases, the J end by 7 bases, with 9 bases between. From germline, CDR1 is SGHAT and CDR2 FQNNGV. Indicated treatment: some 20 received Ad26.COV2.S at low or high dose, single or two shots; roughly five received placebo; per-sample allocation not given. Day 63 after the first injection of vaccine or placebo was the sampling time. This sample was included in a study of Ad26.COV2.S vaccination and SARS-CoV-2 variants. Data came from immunoSEQ multiplex PCR; TCRdb stores just in-frame clones and leaves some out. The data hold 440,000 or so clones, with around 91% observed a single time. The study's findings and limits: The TCR breadth and depth analyses may have produced an underestimate of total T cell responses.

The chain joins TRBV11-2 to TRBJ2-1; D remains ambiguous. The source of this sequence is a person between 18 and 59 years old who received the Ad26.COV2.S COVID-19 vaccine or a placebo. The sequences come from peripheral blood, collected in a trial of Ad26.COV2.S vaccine versus placebo. The CDR3 protein is CASSLSSLNEQFF. In nucleotides, the CDR3 is TGTGCCAGCAGCTTATCAAGTCTGAATGAGCAGTTCTTC.